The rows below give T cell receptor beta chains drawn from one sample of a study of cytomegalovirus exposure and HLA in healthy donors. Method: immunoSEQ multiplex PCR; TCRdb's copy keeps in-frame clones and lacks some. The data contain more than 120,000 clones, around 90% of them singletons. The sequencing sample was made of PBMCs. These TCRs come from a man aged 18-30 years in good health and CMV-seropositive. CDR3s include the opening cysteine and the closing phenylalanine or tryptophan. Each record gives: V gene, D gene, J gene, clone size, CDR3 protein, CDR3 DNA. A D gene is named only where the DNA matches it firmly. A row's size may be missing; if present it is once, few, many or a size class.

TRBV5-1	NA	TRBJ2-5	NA	CASSPRRERETQYF	TGCGCCAGCAGCCCAAGACGGGAGAGGGAGACCCAGTACTTC
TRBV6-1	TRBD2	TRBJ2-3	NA	CASSEELAGVRDTQYF	TGTGCCAGCAGTGAAGAATTAGCGGGGGTTCGCGATACGCAGTATTTT
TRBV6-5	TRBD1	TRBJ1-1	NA	CASSYRTGDTEAFF	TGTGCCAGCAGTTACCGGACAGGGGACACTGAAGCTTTCTTT
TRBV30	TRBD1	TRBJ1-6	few	CALDRGFNSPLHF	TGTGCCCTAGACAGGGGATTTAATTCACCCCTCCACTTT
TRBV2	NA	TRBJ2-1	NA	CASSEDLAGIRRQFF	TGTGCCAGCAGTGAAGATCTGGCAGGGATAAGGAGGCAGTTCTTC
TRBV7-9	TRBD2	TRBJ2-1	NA	CASSEGLAGTGEQFF	TGTGCCAGCAGCGAGGGACTAGCGGGGACCGGTGAGCAGTTCTTC
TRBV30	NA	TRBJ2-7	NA	CSYRGGLTDGQYF	TGTTCCTACCGCGGAGGGCTGACCGATGGGCAGTACTTC
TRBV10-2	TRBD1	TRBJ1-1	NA	CASTEQGGTEAFF	TGCGCCAGCACTGAACAGGGGGGGACTGAAGCTTTCTTT
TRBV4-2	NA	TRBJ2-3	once	CASSQDGGGSITDTQYF	TGTGCCAGCAGCCAAGACGGGGGCGGGAGTATAACAGATACGCAGTATTTT
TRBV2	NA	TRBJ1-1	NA	CASNIPQATYTEAFF	TGTGCCAGCAATATCCCACAGGCGACCTACACTGAAGCTTTCTTT
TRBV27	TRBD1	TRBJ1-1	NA	CASSPDRGSTEAFF	TGTGCCAGCAGTCCTGACAGGGGGAGCACTGAAGCTTTCTTT
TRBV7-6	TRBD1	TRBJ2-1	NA	CASSSLGQGWNEQFF	TGTGCCAGCAGCTCCCTGGGACAGGGGTGGAATGAGCAGTTCTTC
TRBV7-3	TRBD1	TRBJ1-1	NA	CASSLSGTGGVSTEAFF	TGTGCCAGCAGCTTAAGCGGGACAGGGGGTGTTAGCACTGAAGCTTTCTTT
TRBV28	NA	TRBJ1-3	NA	CATGGLQGSTGNTIYF	TGTGCCACGGGGGGGTTGCAAGGCTCGACGGGAAACACCATATATTTT
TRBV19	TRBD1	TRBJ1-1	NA	CASSTLGQGNTEAFF	TGTGCCAGTAGTACGCTGGGACAGGGGAACACTGAAGCTTTCTTT
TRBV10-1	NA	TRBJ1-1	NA	CASSGGGRVGAEAFF	TGCGCCAGCAGTGGTGGAGGTCGGGTTGGGGCTGAAGCTTTCTTT
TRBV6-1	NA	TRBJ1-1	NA	CASRTPGQGNTEAFF	TGTGCCAGCAGAACACCAGGGCAAGGGAACACTGAAGCTTTCTTT
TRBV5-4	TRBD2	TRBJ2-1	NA	CASRGLSGIEQFF	TGTGCCAGCCGTGGGCTTAGCGGGATTGAGCAGTTCTTC
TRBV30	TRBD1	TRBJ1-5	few	CALDQGANQPQHF	TGTGCCTTAGACCAGGGGGCTAATCAGCCCCAGCATTTT
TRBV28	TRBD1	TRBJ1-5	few	CASSLADRENQPQHF	TGTGCCAGCAGTTTAGCCGACAGGGAAAATCAGCCCCAGCATTTT
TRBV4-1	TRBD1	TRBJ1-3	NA	CASSQAGDSGNTIYF	TGCGCCAGCAGCCAAGCCGGGGACAGTGGAAACACCATATATTTT
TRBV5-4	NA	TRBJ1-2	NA	CASSLFGGLGYGYTF	TGTGCCAGCAGCTTGTTCGGGGGGCTCGGCTATGGCTACACCTTC
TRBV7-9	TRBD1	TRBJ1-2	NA	CASSPQTGGGEAYTF	TGTGCCAGCAGCCCCCAAACAGGGGGCGGTGAGGCCTACACCTTC
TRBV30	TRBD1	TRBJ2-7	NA	CAWSSGQGAYEQYF	TGTGCCTGGAGCTCGGGACAGGGGGCTTACGAGCAGTACTTC
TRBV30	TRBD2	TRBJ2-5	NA	CAWSANLAVQETQYF	TGTGCCTGGAGTGCGAATCTAGCGGTCCAAGAGACCCAGTACTTC
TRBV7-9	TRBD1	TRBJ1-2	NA	CASSLGQGASGYTF	TGTGCCAGCAGCTTAGGACAGGGGGCGTCCGGCTACACCTTC
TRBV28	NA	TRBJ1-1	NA	CASSQISTEAFF	TGTGCCAGCAGCCAGATTTCCACTGAAGCTTTCTTT
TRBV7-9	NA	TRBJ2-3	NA	CASSLEWPTDTQYF	TGTGCCAGCAGCTTAGAGTGGCCCACAGATACGCAGTATTTT
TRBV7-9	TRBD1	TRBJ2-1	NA	CASSPAGRTGDNEQFF	TGTGCCAGCAGCCCCGCGGGGAGGACAGGGGACAATGAGCAGTTCTTC
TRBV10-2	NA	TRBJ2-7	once	CASSPRGRSYEQYF	TGCGCCAGCAGTCCTCGGGGTCGGTCCTACGAGCAGTACTTC
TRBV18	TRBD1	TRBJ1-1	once	CASSIGTANTEAFF	TGTGCCAGCTCAATTGGGACAGCGAACACTGAAGCTTTCTTT
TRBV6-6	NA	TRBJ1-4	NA	CASSYSRNEKLFF	TGTGCCAGCAGTTACTCGAGGAATGAAAAACTGTTTTTT
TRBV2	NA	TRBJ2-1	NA	CASSPLEITNEQFF	TGTGCCAGCAGTCCACTAGAAATAACCAATGAGCAGTTCTTC
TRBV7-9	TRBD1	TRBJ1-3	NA	CASSPGTDPGNTIYF	TGTGCCAGCAGCCCGGGGACAGACCCTGGAAACACCATATATTTT
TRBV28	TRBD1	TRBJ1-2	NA	CASSPGVTGDYGYTF	TGTGCCAGCAGCCCCGGGGTCACAGGGGACTATGGCTACACCTTC
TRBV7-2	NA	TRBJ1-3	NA	CASSLEAGPGNTIYF	TGTGCCAGCAGCTTAGAGGCGGGGCCGGGAAACACCATATATTTT
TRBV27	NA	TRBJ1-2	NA	CASRLQGRGYTF	TGTGCCAGCAGGCTGCAGGGTCGCGGCTACACCTTC
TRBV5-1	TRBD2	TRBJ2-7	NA	CASSLDSGSSYEQYF	TGCGCCAGCAGCTTGGATAGCGGGAGCTCCTACGAGCAGTACTTC
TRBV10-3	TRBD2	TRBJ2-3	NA	CAISVLAGISTDTQYF	TGTGCCATCAGTGTACTAGCGGGGATTAGCACAGATACGCAGTATTTT
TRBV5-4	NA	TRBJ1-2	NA	CASKRVGDYGYTF	TGTGCCAGCAAAAGAGTGGGAGACTATGGCTACACCTTC
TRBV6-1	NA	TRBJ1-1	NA	CASRESYRVAFF	TGTGCCAGCCGCGAATCCTATCGGGTAGCTTTCTTT
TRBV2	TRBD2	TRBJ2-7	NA	CATQTWGQKLAGVTYEQYF	TGTGCCACCCAAACTTGGGGCCAAAAACTAGCGGGAGTGACCTACGAGCAGTACTTC
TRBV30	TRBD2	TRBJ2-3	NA	CAWSGLAGSTDTQYF	TGTGCCTGGAGCGGACTAGCGGGGAGCACAGATACGCAGTATTTT
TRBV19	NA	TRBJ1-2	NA	CASSTEGGRINGYTF	TGTGCCAGTAGTACAGAGGGGGGGAGGATTAATGGCTACACCTTC
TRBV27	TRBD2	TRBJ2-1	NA	CASSFISGLVMNEQFF	TGTGCCAGCAGTTTCATATCGGGACTAGTCATGAATGAGCAGTTCTTC
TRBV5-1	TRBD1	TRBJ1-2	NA	CASATGGFGYTF	TGCGCCAGCGCGACAGGGGGGTTTGGCTACACCTTC
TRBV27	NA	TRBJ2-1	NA	CATHNPLNEQFF	TGTGCCACTCACAACCCGCTCAATGAGCAGTTCTTC
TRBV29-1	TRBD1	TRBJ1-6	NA	CSVQTGANSPLHF	TGCAGCGTTCAGACAGGGGCCAATTCACCCCTCCACTTT
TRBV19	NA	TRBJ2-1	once	CASRWTSGGEQFF	TGTGCCAGTAGATGGACTTCGGGCGGTGAGCAGTTCTTC
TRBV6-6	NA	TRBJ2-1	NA	CASVDIGAESYNEQFF	TGTGCCAGCGTCGATATAGGGGCTGAGTCCTACAATGAGCAGTTCTTC
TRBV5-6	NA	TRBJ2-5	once	CASSVRFQGLQETQYF	TGTGCCAGCAGCGTCCGGTTTCAGGGCCTACAAGAGACCCAGTACTTC
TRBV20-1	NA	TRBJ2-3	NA	CSATRGDTQYF	TGCAGTGCTACGAGGGGGGATACGCAGTATTTT
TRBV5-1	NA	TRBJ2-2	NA	CASSYIRTVPAELFF	TGCGCCAGCAGCTACATTCGGACAGTTCCAGCGGAGCTGTTTTTT